This T cell receptor beta chain was obtained from a study of blood T cell repertoires in COVID-19. Study details: Donors in the United States, Italy and Spain gave samples during acute or convalescent COVID-19.

How the authors handled the data: Estimation of nucleated cell counts was performed using reference gene primer amplification. Profiling relied on immunoSEQ multiplex PCR, and the TCRdb table lists in-frame clones only, not all of them. V, J and clone size are taken as reported in that table, and D and trimming were inferred from the DNA itself. The top ten hold more than 13% of the sample, which has 85,000 to 120,000 clones, more than 80% seen once. Germline V gene sequence: CDR1 SGHTA, CDR2 FQGNSA. CDR3 length equals 14 residues. The V and J ends lost 8 bases and 1 base respectively, with 14 bases between them.

The V gene is TRBV7-2, the J gene TRBJ1-1, with D unresolved. What was sequenced was peripheral blood. This TCR derives from a woman aged 60-70 years with acute or convalescent COVID-19. CDR3 sequence: CASSNPTRNTEAFF. The CDR3 nucleotides are TGTGCCAGCTCCAACCCAACTAGGAACACTGAAGCTTTCTTT.